Listed here are 14 T cell receptor beta chains from one sample, sequenced in a study of cytomegalovirus exposure and HLA in healthy donors (dated by TCRdb to about 2017). Library method: the immunoSEQ multiplex PCR assay. For the multiplex PCR, a mixture combining 60 forward primers for TCR Vbeta segments and 13 reverse primers for TCR Jbeta segments was used. TCRdb carries this immuneACCESS record with in-frame sequences only. Its versions omit some clonotypes, under half of them owing to an unresolved V gene in the studies checked, with the rest unexplained. The sample table lists 75,000 to 90,000 clones, 10% of them with a count of one. Of the sample, approximately 24% falls within the top ten clones. Sequencing input: PBMCs. These receptors all stem from a man between 60 and 75 years old in good health and CMV-seropositive.

This clone was observed a handful of times. The V gene is TRBV2, the J gene TRBJ2-5; 7 bases line up with TRBD2. This CDR3 is 14 amino acids long. Germline loops: CDR1 SNHLY, CDR2 FYNNEI. Trimming took 8 bases from V and 4 from J; bases not matched to a gene: 10. The CDR3 DNA reads TGTGCCAGCTGGGGGGGGAGCGAAGGAGAGACCCAGTACTTC. It codes for CASWGGSEGETQYF.

This clone has more than one count but fewer than ten. The chain carries TRBV28 and TRBJ2-7, with 8 bases lining up with TRBD1. The germline V gene encodes CDR1 MDHEN and CDR2 SYDVKM. The CDR3 consists of 15 residues. V dropped 2 bases and J dropped 6; count of bases not matched to a gene: 9. CDR3 nucleotides: TGTGCCAGCAGTTTAGAGAGTGCAGGGGGCTTCGAGCAGTACTTC. It specifies CASSLESAGGFEQYF. The whole variable domain, remainder taken from reference TRBV28 and TRBJ2-7, is DVKVTQSSRYLVKRTGEKVFLECVQDMDHENMFWYRQDPGLGLRLIYFSYDVKMKEKGDIPEGYSVSREKKERFSLILESASTNQTSMYLCASSLESAGGFEQYFGPGTRLTVT.

This clone was seen once. The chain links TRBV7-9 to TRBJ1-2, with 8 bases aligning to TRBD1. This CDR3 is 15 amino acids long. With 5 bases clipped from V and 2 bases from J, the junction kept 7 bases outside the gene matches. The germline V gene encodes CDR1 SEHNR and CDR2 FQNEAQ (reference sequence). Written as DNA, the CDR3 is TGTGCCAGCAGCCTACCGGGGACAGGCAACTATGGCTACACCTTC. Protein: CASSLPGTGNYGYTF.

There are a few counts of this clone. A read error may produce the germline difference seen at one junction end. For the CDR3, the DNA is TGTGCCAGCAGTTTCACGGGGAATCAGGCCCAGCATTTT. Encoded protein: CASSFTGNQAQHF. The chain is built from TRBV6-1 and TRBJ1-5; D remains ambiguous. Per germline, CDR1 MNHNS and CDR2 SASEGT. This CDR3 comprises 13 residues.

This chain links TRBV19 with TRBJ2-2, with TRBD2 matching 13 bases. J was trimmed by 8 bases and V by 5 bases; bases with no gene match: 8. The length of the CDR3 is 16 residues. Germline CDR1 LNHDA, CDR2 SQIVND (reference sequence). The CDR3 sequence: CASSQTSGRSRGELFF. The CDR3, as DNA: TGTGCCAGTAGTCAGACTAGCGGGAGGTCCAGAGGGGAGCTGTTTTTT. Variable domain in full (rest from reference TRBV19 and TRBJ2-2): DGGITQSPKYLFRKEGQNVTLSCEQNLNHDAMYWYRQDPGQGLRLIYYSQIVNDFQKGDIAEGYSVSREKKESFPLTVTSAQKNPTAFYLCASSQTSGRSRGELFFGEGSRLTVL.

This clone was picked up a small number of times. The chain joins TRBV28 to TRBJ2-7, with 8 bases identical to TRBD2. Germline V gene lookup returns CDR1 MDHEN and CDR2 SYDVKM. The CDR3 is 15 amino acids. Trimming removed 1 base from V and 2 bases from J; junction bases left unmatched: 4. The CDR3 bases are TGTGCCAGCAGTTTATCGGGGGGGCTAGCCTACGAGCAGTACGTC. Encoded protein: CASSLSGGLAYEQYV.

This clone was seen more than once but under ten times. The V gene is TRBV19, the J gene TRBJ1-5, with TRBD1 as a possible D gene (6 bases). Looked up from germline, CDR1 is LNHDA and CDR2 is SQIVND (reference sequence). Trimming pared 7 bases from V and 5 bases from J, leaving 12 bases between. The CDR3 loop spans 13 amino acids. The CDR3, as DNA: TGTGCCAGTACGATAGGGGGGGATCAGCCCCAGCATTTT. Protein sequence: CASTIGGDQPQHF.

This clone has more than one count but fewer than ten. This chain links TRBV4-1 with TRBJ2-1, with D possibly matching TRBD2 (5 bases). Germline CDR1 is MGHRA and CDR2 is YSYEKL. V was trimmed by 0 bases and J by 7 bases, leaving 22 bases between them. The CDR3 runs 18 residues. CDR3 in amino acids: CASSQDGVKDWWTNEQFF. The CDR3, as DNA: TGCGCCAGCAGCCAAGATGGGGTTAAGGACTGGTGGACGAATGAGCAGTTCTTC.

This clone was counted a few times. The chain carries TRBV2 and TRBJ2-3; TRBD2 matches at 9 bases. Per the germline V gene, CDR1 is SNHLY and CDR2 is FYNNEI. V shed 5 bases and J 4 bases; nucleotides not matched to a gene: 7. This CDR3 has 15 residues. The CDR3, as DNA: TGTGCCAGCAGTCCTAGCGGGACTACAGCAGATACGCAGTATTTT. Residues: CASSPSGTTADTQYF.

As regards this clone: Within the sample, other DNA sequences also encode this same CDR3. The CDR3 sequence is CAWSVRASLRGETQYF. The CDR3 DNA reads TGTGCCTGGAGTGTAAGGGCCTCACTCAGGGGGGAGACCCAGTACTTC. This chain joins TRBV30 and TRBJ2-5; 7 bases match TRBD1. CDR3 length equals 16 residues. V trimming: 0 bases; J trimming: 5 bases; junction bases outside the gene matches: 12. The germline gives CDR1 GTSNPN, CDR2 SVGIG (reference sequence).

This chain joins TRBV5-1 and TRBJ1-1; D possibly corresponds to TRBD1 (6 bases). The V gene lost 0 bases and the J gene lost 3 bases, with 9 bases spanning the gap. The CDR3 is 14 residues long. Germline assignment: CDR1 SGHRS and CDR2 YFSETQ. CDR3 sequence: CASSLAGQYTEAFF. CDR3 in DNA: TGCGCCAGCAGCTTGGCCGGACAGTACACTGAAGCTTTCTTT.

A few counts support this clone. The genes are TRBV6-5 and TRBJ2-1, with TRBD1 as a possible D gene (5 bases). Trimming took off 8 bases at V and 2 bases at J, with 13 bases between the two ends. The CDR3 is 14 residues long. CDR1 is MNHEY, CDR2 SVGAGI, per germline. CDR3 DNA: TGTGCCAGCTGTAGGGCAGGGACCTACAATGAGCAGTTCTTC. It translates to CASCRAGTYNEQFF.

The table lists this clone with a few counts. This chain links TRBV5-1 with TRBJ2-6; D uncertain. CDR1 is SGHRS, CDR2 YFSETQ, per germline. V was trimmed by 4 bases and J by 0 bases, leaving 5 bases between them. There are 14 residues in the CDR3. The CDR3 sequence is CASSASSGANVLTF. As DNA, the CDR3 is TGCGCCAGCAGCGCGAGCTCTGGGGCCAACGTCCTGACTTTC.

The rearrangement uses TRBV7-2 and TRBJ2-7; 9 bases are a match to TRBD1. The CDR3 loop spans 15 amino acids. Per the germline V gene, CDR1 is SGHTA and CDR2 is FQGNSA. The trim removed 1 base at V and 1 base at J, leaving 2 bases unmatched. CDR3: CASSLEGTGSYEQYV. The CDR3 DNA sequence: TGTGCCAGCAGCTTAGAGGGGACAGGGTCCTACGAGCAGTACGTC.